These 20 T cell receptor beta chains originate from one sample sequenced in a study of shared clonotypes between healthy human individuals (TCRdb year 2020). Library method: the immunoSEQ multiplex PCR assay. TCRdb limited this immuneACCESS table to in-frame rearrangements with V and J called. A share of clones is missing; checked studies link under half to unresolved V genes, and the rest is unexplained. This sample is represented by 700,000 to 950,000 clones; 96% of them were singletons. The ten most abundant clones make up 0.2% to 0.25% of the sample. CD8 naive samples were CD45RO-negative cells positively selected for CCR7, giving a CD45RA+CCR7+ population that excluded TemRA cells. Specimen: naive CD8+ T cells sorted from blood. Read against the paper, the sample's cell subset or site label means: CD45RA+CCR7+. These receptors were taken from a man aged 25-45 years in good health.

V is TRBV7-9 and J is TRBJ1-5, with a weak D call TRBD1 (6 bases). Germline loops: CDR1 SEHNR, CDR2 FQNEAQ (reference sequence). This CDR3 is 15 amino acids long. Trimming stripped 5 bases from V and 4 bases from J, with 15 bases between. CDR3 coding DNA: TGTGCCAGCAGCCTATTGAGGACAGAAAATCAGCCCCAGCATTTT. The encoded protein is CASSLLRTENQPQHF.

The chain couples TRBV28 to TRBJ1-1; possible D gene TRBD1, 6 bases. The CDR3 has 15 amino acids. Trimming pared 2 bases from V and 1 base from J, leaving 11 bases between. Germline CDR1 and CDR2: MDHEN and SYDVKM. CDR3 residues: CASSLIPGENTEAFF. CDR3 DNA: TGTGCCAGCAGTTTAATTCCAGGGGAGAACACTGAAGCTTTCTTT.

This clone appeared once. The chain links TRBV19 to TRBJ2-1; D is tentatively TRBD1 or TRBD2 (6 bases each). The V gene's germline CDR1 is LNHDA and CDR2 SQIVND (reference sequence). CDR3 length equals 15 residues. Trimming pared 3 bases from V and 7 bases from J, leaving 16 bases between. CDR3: CASSIVPGGWNEQFF. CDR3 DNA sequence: TGTGCCAGTAGTATCGTTCCCGGGGGCTGGAATGAGCAGTTCTTC.

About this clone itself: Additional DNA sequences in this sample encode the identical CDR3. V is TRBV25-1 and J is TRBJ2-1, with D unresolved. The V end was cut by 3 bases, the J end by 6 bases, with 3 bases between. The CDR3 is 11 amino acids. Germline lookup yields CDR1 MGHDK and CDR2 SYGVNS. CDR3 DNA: TGTGCCAGCAGTGACTTCAATGAGCAGTTCTTC. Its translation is CASSDFNEQFF.

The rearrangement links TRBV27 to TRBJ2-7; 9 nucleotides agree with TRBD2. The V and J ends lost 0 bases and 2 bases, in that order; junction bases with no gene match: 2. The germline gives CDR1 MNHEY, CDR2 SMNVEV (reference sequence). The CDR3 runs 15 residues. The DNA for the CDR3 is TGTGCCAGCAGTTTATCAGCGGGAGGTGCCTACGAGCAGTACTTC. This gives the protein CASSLSAGGAYEQYF.

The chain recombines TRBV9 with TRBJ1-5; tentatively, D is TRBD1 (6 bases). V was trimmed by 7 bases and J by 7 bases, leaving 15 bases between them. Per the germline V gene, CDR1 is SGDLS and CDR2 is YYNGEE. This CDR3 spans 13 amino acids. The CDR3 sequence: CASSQGSGQPQHF. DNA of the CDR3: TGTGCCAGCTCACAGGGTTCGGGGCAGCCCCAGCATTTT.

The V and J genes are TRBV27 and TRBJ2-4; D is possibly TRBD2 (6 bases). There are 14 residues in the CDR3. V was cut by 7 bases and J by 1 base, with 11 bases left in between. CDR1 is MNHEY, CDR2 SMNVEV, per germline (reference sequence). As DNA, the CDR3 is TGTGCCAGCACCCGTGCGGGGGCCAAAAACATTCAGTACTTC. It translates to CASTRAGAKNIQYF.

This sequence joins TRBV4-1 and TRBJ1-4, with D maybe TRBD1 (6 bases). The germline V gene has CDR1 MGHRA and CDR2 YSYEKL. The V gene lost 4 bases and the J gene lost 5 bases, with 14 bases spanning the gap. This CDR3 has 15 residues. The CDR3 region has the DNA TGCGCCAGCAGCCCACCCGGGGGGCTGAATGAAAAACTGTTTTTT. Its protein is CASSPPGGLNEKLFF.

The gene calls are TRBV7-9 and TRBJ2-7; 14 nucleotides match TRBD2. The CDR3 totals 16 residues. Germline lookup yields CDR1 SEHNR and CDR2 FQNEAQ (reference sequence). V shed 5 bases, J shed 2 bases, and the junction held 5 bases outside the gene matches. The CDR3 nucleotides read TGTGCCAGCAGCATCGGACTAGCGGGAGGTGCCTACGAGCAGTACTTC. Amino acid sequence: CASSIGLAGGAYEQYF.

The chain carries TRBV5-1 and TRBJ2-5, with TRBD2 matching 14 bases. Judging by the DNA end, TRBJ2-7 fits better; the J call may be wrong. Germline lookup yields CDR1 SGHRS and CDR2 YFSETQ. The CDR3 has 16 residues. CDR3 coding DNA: TGCGCCAGCAGCTCTATGACTAGCGGGAGGGCCAACGAGCAGTACTTC. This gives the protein CASSSMTSGRANEQYF.

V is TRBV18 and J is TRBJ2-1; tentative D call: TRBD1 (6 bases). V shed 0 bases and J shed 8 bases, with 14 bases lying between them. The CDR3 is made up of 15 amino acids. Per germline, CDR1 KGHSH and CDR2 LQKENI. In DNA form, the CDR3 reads TGTGCCAGCTCACCACCGTACAGGGCCGGGGATGAGCAGTTCTTC. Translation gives CASSPPYRAGDEQFF.

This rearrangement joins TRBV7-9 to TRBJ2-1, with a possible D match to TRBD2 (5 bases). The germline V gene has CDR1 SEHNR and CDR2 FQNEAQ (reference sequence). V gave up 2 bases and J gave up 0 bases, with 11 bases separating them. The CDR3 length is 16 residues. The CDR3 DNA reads TGTGCCAGCAGCTTAATGGCGGGCGGCTCCTACAATGAGCAGTTCTTC. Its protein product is CASSLMAGGSYNEQFF. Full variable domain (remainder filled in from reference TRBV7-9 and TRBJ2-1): DTGVSQNPRHKITKRGQNVTFRCDPISEHNRLYWYRQTLGQGPEFLTYFQNEAQLEKSRLLSDRFSAERPKGSFSTLEIQRTEQGDSAMYLCASSLMAGGSYNEQFFGPGTRLTVL.

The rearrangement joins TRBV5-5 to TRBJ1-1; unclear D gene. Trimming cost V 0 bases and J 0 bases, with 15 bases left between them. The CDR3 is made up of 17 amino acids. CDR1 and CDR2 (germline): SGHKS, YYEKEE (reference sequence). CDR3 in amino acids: CASSLVDKTNMNTEAFF. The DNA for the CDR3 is TGTGCCAGCAGCTTGGTTGACAAGACAAACATGAACACTGAAGCTTTCTTT.

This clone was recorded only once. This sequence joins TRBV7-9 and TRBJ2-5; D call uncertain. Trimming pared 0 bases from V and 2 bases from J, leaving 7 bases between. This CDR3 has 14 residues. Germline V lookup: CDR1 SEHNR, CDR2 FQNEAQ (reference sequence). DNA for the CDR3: TGTGCCAGCAGCTTAGCACGAGAACAAGAGACCCAGTACTTC. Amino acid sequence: CASSLAREQETQYF.

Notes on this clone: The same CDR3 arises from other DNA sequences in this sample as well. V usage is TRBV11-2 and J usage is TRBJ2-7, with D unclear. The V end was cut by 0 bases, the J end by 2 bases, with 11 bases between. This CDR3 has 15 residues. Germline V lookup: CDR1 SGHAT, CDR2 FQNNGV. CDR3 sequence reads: CASSLELAGAYEQYF. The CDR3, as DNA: TGTGCCAGCAGCTTAGAGTTAGCCGGAGCCTACGAGCAGTACTTC.

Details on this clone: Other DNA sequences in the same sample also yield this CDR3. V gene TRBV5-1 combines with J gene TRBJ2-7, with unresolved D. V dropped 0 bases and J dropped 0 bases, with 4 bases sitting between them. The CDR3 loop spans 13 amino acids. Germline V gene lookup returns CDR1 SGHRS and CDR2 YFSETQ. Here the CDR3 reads CASSLDRSYEQYF. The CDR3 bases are TGCGCCAGCAGCTTGGACCGCTCCTACGAGCAGTACTTC.

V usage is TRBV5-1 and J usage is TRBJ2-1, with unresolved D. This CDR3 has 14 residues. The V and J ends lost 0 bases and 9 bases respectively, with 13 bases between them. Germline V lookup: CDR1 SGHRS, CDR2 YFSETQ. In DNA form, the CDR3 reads TGCGCCAGCAGCTTGGTTAGCCTCCCGGGTGAGCAGTTCTTC. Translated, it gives CASSLVSLPGEQFF.

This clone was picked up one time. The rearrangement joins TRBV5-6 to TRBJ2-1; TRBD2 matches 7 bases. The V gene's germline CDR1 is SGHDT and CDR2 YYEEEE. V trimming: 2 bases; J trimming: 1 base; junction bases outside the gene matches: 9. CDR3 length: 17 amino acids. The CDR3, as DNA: TGTGCCAGCAGCTTCTTCGGGAGGACCTCATCCTACAATGAGCAGTTCTTC. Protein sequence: CASSFFGRTSSYNEQFF.

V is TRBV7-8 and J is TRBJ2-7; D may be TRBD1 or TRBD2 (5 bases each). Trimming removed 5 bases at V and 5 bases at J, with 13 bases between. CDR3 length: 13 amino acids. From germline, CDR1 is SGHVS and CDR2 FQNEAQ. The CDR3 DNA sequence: TGTGCCAGCAGCGCTTCCAGGGACGACGAGCAGTACTTC. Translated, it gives CASSASRDDEQYF.

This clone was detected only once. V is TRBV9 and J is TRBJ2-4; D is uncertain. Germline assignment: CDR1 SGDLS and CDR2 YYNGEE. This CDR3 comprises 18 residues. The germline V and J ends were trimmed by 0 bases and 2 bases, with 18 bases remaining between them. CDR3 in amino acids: CASSVVEHPTLSKNIQYF. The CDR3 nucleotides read TGTGCCAGCAGCGTAGTGGAACACCCCACTCTTTCCAAAAACATTCAGTACTTC.